This T cell receptor beta chain was sequenced during a study of blood T cells in healthy people across ages. Whole-study findings and limits: Older individuals had lower TCR beta diversity per million T cells (the decline was roughly linear). For the donors, CMV status was unknown and possibly confounded expanded clonotype changes. Naive CD4+ cell counts and diversity both ran higher in long-lived than in aged donors.

This CDR3 comprises 15 residues. The J segment lost 0 bases and the V segment lost 5 bases, leaving 4 bases of the junction unmatched. Germline values: CDR1 DFQATT, CDR2 SNEGSKA (reference sequence). Primed by a sample-barcoded 5' primer and a J-beta primer mix, a second PCR proceeded for about 7 to 12 cycles. TCRdb redid the calling of the 5' RACE reads with MiXCR, one entry per CDR3 protein. The sample contains more than 800,000 distinct CDR3 sequences, under 45% of which appear only once. There were healthy Caucasian individuals from Russia, aged roughly 6 to 100, serving as donors. In this sample, this clonotype turned up a few times. Its antigen is undetermined.

This chain joins TRBV20-1 and TRBJ2-1, with 10 bases aligning to TRBD2. The TCR sequence derives from a woman aged 60-75 years in good health. The source material was blood. The CDR3 DNA reads as TGCAGTGCTTCCCTAGCGGGGGCCTCCTACAATGAGCAGTTCTTC. Its protein is CSASLAGASYNEQFF.